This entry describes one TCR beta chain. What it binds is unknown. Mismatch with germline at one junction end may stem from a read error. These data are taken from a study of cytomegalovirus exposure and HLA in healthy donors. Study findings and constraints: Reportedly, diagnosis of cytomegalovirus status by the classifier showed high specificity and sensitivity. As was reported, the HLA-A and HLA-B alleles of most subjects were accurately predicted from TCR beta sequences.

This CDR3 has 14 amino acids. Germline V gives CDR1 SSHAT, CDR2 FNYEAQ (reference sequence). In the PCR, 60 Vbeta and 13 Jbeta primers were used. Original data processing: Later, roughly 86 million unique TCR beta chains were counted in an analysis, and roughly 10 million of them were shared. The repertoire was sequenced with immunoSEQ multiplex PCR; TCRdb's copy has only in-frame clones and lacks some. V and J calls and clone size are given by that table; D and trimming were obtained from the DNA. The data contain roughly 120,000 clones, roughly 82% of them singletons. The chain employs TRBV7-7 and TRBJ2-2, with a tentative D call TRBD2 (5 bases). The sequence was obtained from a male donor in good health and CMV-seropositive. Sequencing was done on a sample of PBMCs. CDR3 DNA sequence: TGTGCTAGCAGTTTGGTAGCGTCAACCGGGGAGCTGTTTTTT. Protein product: CASSLVASTGELFF.